The 25 T cell receptor beta chains listed next were all sequenced from one sample in a study of CD8 T cells in ankylosing spondylitis. TCRdb analysed the 5' RACE reads with MiXCR anew, one entry per CDR3 protein. The table includes 400,000 or so distinct CDR3 sequences, roughly 26% detected once. No antigen has been assigned to these receptors. Study-level findings and limits: Seemingly distinctive of ankylosing spondylitis blood was a TCR beta motif formed by eight highly homologous variants.

The sample was blood, either unsorted or a sorted T cell fraction (not recorded which). These receptors were taken from a male donor with ankylosing spondylitis.

In this sample, this clonotype turned up a few times. The chain links TRBV29-1 to TRBJ1-4; D ambiguous. Looked up from germline, CDR1 is SQVTM and CDR2 is ANQGSEA. The CDR3 has 11 amino acids. Trimming removed 2 bases at V and 8 bases at J, with 6 bases between. DNA for the CDR3: TGCAGCGTTGAAATCGGGGAAAAACTGTTTTTT. Translated, it gives CSVEIGEKLFF. The entire variable domain, with the rest obtained from reference TRBV29-1 and TRBJ1-4, is as follows: SAVISQKPSRDICQRGTSLTIQCQVDSQVTMMFWYRQQPGQSLTLIATANQGSEATYESGFVIDKFPISRPNLTFSTLTVSNMSPEDSSIYLCSVEIGEKLFFGSGTQLSVL.

This clonotype was seen only a few times. This sequence joins TRBV5-1 and TRBJ2-1; TRBD2 matches at 12 bases. The CDR3 spans 16 residues. Germline assignment: CDR1 SGHRS and CDR2 YFSETQ. V lost 2 bases, J lost 4 bases, and 4 bases stayed unmatched. This CDR3 is CASSFLAGGVYNEQFF. The CDR3, as DNA: TGCGCCAGCAGCTTCCTAGCGGGAGGGGTGTACAATGAGCAGTTCTTC.

This clonotype came up a few times. The V call is TRBV28, the J call TRBJ2-1; 9 bases are a match to TRBD2. Unmatched junction bases numbered 14, after V lost 3 bases and J lost 8 bases. CDR1 and CDR2 (germline): MDHEN, SYDVKM. The CDR3 has 17 residues. The CDR3 DNA reads TGTGCCAGCAGTTTCCTCCGGGGGCGGGAGGGAAGTTATGAGCAGTTCTTC. It codes for CASSFLRGREGSYEQFF.

The CDR3: CASSLGQRNSYNEQFF. Written as DNA, the CDR3 is TGCGCCAGCAGCTTGGGGCAGAGAAACTCCTACAATGAGCAGTTCTTC. The chain recombines TRBV5-1 with TRBJ2-1; D unresolved. The CDR3 has 16 residues. Germline V gives CDR1 SGHRS, CDR2 YFSETQ. Trimming removed 0 bases from V and 0 bases from J, with 10 bases in between.

V usage is TRBV6-5 and J usage is TRBJ1-6, with D tentatively TRBD1 (6 bases). Germline V gene lookup returns CDR1 MNHEY and CDR2 SVGAGI. V was clipped by 0 bases and J by 0 bases, with 15 bases between them. The CDR3 is 19 amino acids. The CDR3: CASSYSRDILSSYNSPLHF. CDR3 DNA: TGTGCCAGCAGTTACTCCCGGGACATCCTGAGCTCCTATAATTCACCCCTCCACTTT.

The gene calls are TRBV3-1 and TRBJ1-1; the D is unclear. V lost 5 bases and J lost 6, with 10 bases in between. Per the germline V gene, CDR1 is LGHDT and CDR2 is YNNKEL (reference sequence). The CDR3 sequence is 12 residues long. CDR3 sequence (DNA): TGTGCCAGCAGCTCAATGGAGTCTGAAGCTTTCTTT. Its translation: CASSSMESEAFF.

In its sample, this clonotype was seen a few times. The chain joins TRBV4-1 to TRBJ1-3; D is undetermined. The CDR3 loop spans 14 amino acids. Trimming cost V 1 base and J 4 bases, with 8 bases left between them. Germline lookup yields CDR1 MGHRA and CDR2 YSYEKL. The CDR3 nucleotides read TGCGCCAGCAGCCAAGTGGGCACGGGAAACACCATATATTTT. Encoded protein: CASSQVGTGNTIYF.

This chain joins TRBV27 and TRBJ2-7; tentative D call: TRBD2 (6 bases). There are 13 residues in the CDR3. CDR1 is MNHEY, CDR2 SMNVEV, per germline (reference sequence). The germline V and J ends were trimmed by 6 bases and 3 bases, with 12 bases remaining between them. The CDR3 reads CASSYRRDYEQYF. Here the CDR3 DNA reads TGTGCCAGCAGCTACCGGCGGGACTACGAGCAGTACTTC.

CDR3: CASNPSQGPQHF. CDR3 nucleotides: TGTGCCAGCAATCCATCCCAGGGGCCCCAGCATTTT. The rearrangement uses TRBV2 and TRBJ1-5; D perhaps matches TRBD1 (5 bases). CDR1 is SNHLY, CDR2 FYNNEI, per germline. Trimming took off 7 bases at V and 9 bases at J, with 13 bases between the two ends. There are 12 residues in the CDR3.

This clonotype appeared a few times. CDR3 nucleotide sequence: TGTGCCAGCAGGCGGACAGGGTTGGACATTCAGTACTTC. Translated, it gives CASRRTGLDIQYF. This sequence joins TRBV4-2 and TRBJ2-4, with TRBD1 matching over 8 bases. Trimming took 6 bases from V and 8 from J; bases not matched to a gene: 6. Per germline, CDR1 LGHNA and CDR2 YNFKEQ. The CDR3 spans 13 residues.

In its sample, this clonotype was seen a few times. V is TRBV27 and J is TRBJ2-7; 7 nucleotides line up with TRBD1. This CDR3 has 14 residues. J gave up 3 bases and V 3 bases, and 5 bases lay outside the gene matches. Germline V gene lookup returns CDR1 MNHEY and CDR2 SMNVEV (reference sequence). CDR3 region: CASSFSGQFYEQYF. In DNA, the CDR3 is TGTGCCAGCAGTTTCTCGGGACAGTTCTACGAGCAGTACTTC.

In this sample, this clonotype turned up many times. The chain carries TRBV10-2 and TRBJ2-5; maybe TRBD2 (5 bases). The V gene's germline CDR1 is WSHSY and CDR2 SAAADI. This CDR3 region has 13 residues. Trimming stripped 4 bases from V and 4 bases from J, with 10 bases between. The CDR3 loop reads CASSGLAGETQYF. CDR3 in DNA: TGCGCCAGCAGTGGGCTAGCAGGAGAGACCCAGTACTTC.

This rearrangement joins TRBV5-5 to TRBJ2-3; 11 nucleotides align to TRBD2. The CDR3 is made up of 17 amino acids. V shed 4 bases and J 0 bases; nucleotides not matched to a gene: 7. Per germline, CDR1 SGHKS and CDR2 YYEKEE (reference sequence). Here the CDR3 reads CASSNLGLAASTDTQYF. The CDR3 nucleotides read TGTGCCAGCAGCAATCTGGGACTAGCGGCAAGCACAGATACGCAGTATTTT.

V is TRBV20-1 and J is TRBJ2-3, with TRBD2 matching 13 bases. Trimming cost V 7 bases and J 6 bases; bases outside gene matches: 13. In germline, CDR1 is DFQATT, CDR2 SNEGSKA (reference sequence). The CDR3 extends over 16 amino acids. The CDR3 DNA is TGCAGTGTCGAGAGGACTAGCGGGAGCAGATCGGATACGCAGTATTTT. This encodes CSVERTSGSRSDTQYF.

This clonotype was seen a few times. CDR3 loop: CASSTGQGRMNTEAFF. The CDR3 DNA reads as TGTGCCAGTAGTACCGGACAGGGAAGAATGAACACTGAAGCTTTCTTT. J is TRBJ1-1 and V is TRBV19, with 8 bases lining up with TRBD1. V trimming: 4 bases; J trimming: 0 bases; junction bases outside the gene matches: 7. CDR1 and CDR2 (germline): LNHDA, SQIVND (reference sequence). The CDR3 spans 16 residues.

Regarding this clonotype: Germline and junction disagree at one end, which may indicate a read error. The genes are TRBV7-6 and TRBJ2-1, with a possible D match to TRBD1 (6 bases). CDR1 is SGHVS, CDR2 FNYEAQ, per germline. The CDR3 loop spans 13 amino acids. CDR3 DNA: TGTGCCAGCAGCCGTGACAGGTACAATGAGCAGCTCTTC. The encoded protein is CASSRDRYNEQLF.

The genes are TRBV29-1 and TRBJ2-2; no clear D gene. This CDR3 spans 12 amino acids. Trimming shortened V by 5 bases and J by 4 bases, and 8 bases separated the two germline ends. Germline V lookup: CDR1 SQVTM, CDR2 ANQGSEA. The CDR3 loop is CSVCPLTGELFF. The CDR3 DNA sequence: TGCAGCGTTTGCCCCCTCACCGGGGAGCTGTTTTTT.

In this sample, this clonotype turned up a few times. Germline and junction disagree at one end, which may indicate a read error. The chain uses TRBV3-1 and TRBJ2-7; D perhaps matches TRBD1 (6 bases). CDR3 length: 14 amino acids. The germline CDR1 and CDR2 sequences are LGHDT and YNNKEL (reference sequence). CDR3 in amino acids: CASSHPDRPYEQYF. In DNA form, the CDR3 reads TGTGCCAGCAGCCACCCAGACAGGCCCTATGAGCAGTACTTC.

The chain couples TRBV9 to TRBJ2-1, with D perhaps matching TRBD1 (5 bases). CDR3 size: 16 residues. Germline V gene sequence: CDR1 SGDLS, CDR2 YYNGEE. With 6 bases removed from V and 3 bases from J, the gap between germline ends came to 19 bases. The CDR3 sequence is CASTPYGQGFYNEQFF. The CDR3 region has the DNA TGTGCCAGCACCCCTTACGGCCAGGGTTTCTACAATGAGCAGTTCTTC.

This clonotype was seen a few times. V gene TRBV3-1 combines with J gene TRBJ2-7; D is ambiguous. Germline V gene lookup returns CDR1 LGHDT and CDR2 YNNKEL (reference sequence). This CDR3 comprises 13 residues. V lost 1 base, J lost 3 bases, and 7 bases lay in between. This CDR3 is CASSQATIYEQYF. The CDR3 DNA is TGTGCCAGCAGCCAAGCGACCATCTACGAGCAGTACTTC.

In its sample, this clonotype was seen a few times. This chain connects TRBV5-1 to TRBJ2-7; D remains ambiguous. Germline lookup yields CDR1 SGHRS and CDR2 YFSETQ. There are 13 residues in the CDR3. The V and J ends lost 2 bases and 7 bases respectively, with 13 bases between them. The CDR3 sequence is CASSFSGGREQYV. CDR3 in DNA: TGCGCCAGCAGCTTTTCGGGTGGGCGAGAGCAGTACGTC.

The chain links TRBV2 to TRBJ1-5; D is undetermined. The CDR3 is 12 residues long. Germline V lookup: CDR1 SNHLY, CDR2 FYNNEI. V was shortened by 0 bases and J by 9 bases, with 6 bases between the two germline ends. CDR3 nucleotide sequence: TGTGCCAGCAGTGAAGCGCAACTGCCCCAGCATTTT. Protein sequence: CASSEAQLPQHF.

The CDR3 here is CASSPDRAQYGYTF. The CDR3 DNA reads as TGTGCCAGCAGCCCCGACAGGGCACAATATGGCTACACCTTC. The V call is TRBV7-9, the J call TRBJ1-2; 7 positions agree with TRBD1. The ends lost 5 bases at V and 5 bases at J; junction bases unmatched: 8. Germline CDR1 reads SEHNR; CDR2 reads FQNEAQ (reference sequence). This CDR3 is 14 amino acids long.

This clonotype was detected a few times. The V gene is TRBV20-1, the J gene TRBJ1-4; weak D call: TRBD1 (5 bases). Germline V lookup: CDR1 DFQATT, CDR2 SNEGSKA (reference sequence). The length of the CDR3 is 14 residues. With 5 bases removed from V and 7 bases from J, the gap between germline ends came to 17 bases. CDR3 bases: TGCAGTGCTCGAAATACGGGGGGAAGTGAAAAACTGTTTTTT. It encodes CSARNTGGSEKLFF.

The V gene is TRBV5-1, the J gene TRBJ1-5; possibly TRBD1 for D (6 bases). Germline V gene data show CDR1 as SGHRS and CDR2 as YFSETQ. The ends were cut back, 2 bases at V and 2 bases at J, with 11 bases in the middle. The CDR3 extends over 15 amino acids. CDR3 residues: CASSLGGGRNQPQHF. CDR3 nucleotides: TGCGCCAGCAGCTTAGGTGGGGGGCGCAATCAGCCCCAGCATTTT.